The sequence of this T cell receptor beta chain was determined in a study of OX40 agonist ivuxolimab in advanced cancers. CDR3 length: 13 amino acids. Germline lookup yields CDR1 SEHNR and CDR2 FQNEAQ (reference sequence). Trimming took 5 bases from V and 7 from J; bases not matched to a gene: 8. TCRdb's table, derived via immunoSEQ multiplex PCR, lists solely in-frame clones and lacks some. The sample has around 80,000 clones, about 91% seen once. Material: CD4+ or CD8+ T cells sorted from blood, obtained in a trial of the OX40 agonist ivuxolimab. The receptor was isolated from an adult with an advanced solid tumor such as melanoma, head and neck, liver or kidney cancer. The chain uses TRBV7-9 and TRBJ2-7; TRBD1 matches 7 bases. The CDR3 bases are TGTGCCAGCAGCCAAACAGGGGTGGGTGAGCAGTACTTC. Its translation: CASSQTGVGEQYF.